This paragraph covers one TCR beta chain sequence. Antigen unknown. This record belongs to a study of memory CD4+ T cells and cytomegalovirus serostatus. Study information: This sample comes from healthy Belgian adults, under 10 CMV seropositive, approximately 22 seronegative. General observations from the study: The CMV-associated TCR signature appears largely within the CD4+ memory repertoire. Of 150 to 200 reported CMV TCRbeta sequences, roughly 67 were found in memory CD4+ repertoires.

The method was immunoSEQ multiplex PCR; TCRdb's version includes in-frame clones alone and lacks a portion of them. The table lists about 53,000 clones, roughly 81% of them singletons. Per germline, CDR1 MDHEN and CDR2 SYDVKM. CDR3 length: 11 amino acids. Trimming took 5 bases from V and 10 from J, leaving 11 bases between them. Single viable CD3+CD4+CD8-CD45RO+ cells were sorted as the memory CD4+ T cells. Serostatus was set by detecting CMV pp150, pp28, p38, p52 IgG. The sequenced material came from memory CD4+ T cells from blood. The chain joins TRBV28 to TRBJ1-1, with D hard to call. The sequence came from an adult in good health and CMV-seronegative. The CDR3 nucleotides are TGTGCCAGCAGTGTGAGTAGTGGAGCTTTCTTT. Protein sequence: CASSVSSGAFF.